This entry features one TCR beta chain sequence. What this receptor recognizes is not known. Base qualities are not at hand, and no much larger clone is one base apart. Libraries of naive CD8 T cells were built from about 20,000 to 1,000,000 sorted cells, with 10%, 30% or 50% of the purified RNA used. Naive CD8 T cells were FACS-sorted as CD8+CD4-CCR7+CD45RA+ on a BD FACSAria II into RLT Plus buffer. To test detection sensitivity, Jurkat RNA equal to approximately ten TCR copies was added to samples of about 20,000-1,000,000 naive CD8 T cells. Enrichment of CD8 T cells was performed with RosetteSep CD8+ T Cell Enrichment Cocktail and Ficoll-Paque, after which ACK red cell lysis was carried out. Libraries were made using PCR. Sequencing took place on a NextSeq 500. Bulk TCR libraries were prepared as previously described, using TCR primers listed in Table S5. The Qiagen AllPrep DNA/RNA kit was used to purify total RNA. Before analysis, reads from multiple sequencing runs of one library were combined. From the authors' description of their analysis: Reads were retained only if an exact TCR constant sequence was present, and the retained reads were trimmed to 150 nt and grouped according to their 12-nt molecular barcodes. Reads inside each barcode group were sub-clustered using a 15% Levenshtein threshold, and a quality-weighted consensus sequence was constructed for each RNA molecule. Non-functional sequences were filtered out, along with any lower-count sequence sitting one edit away from another sequence. On the basis of fitting two negative binomial distributions, barcode sub-clusters with fewer than 20% of the maximum read count were discarded. The public reads were quality trimmed at Q25 with fastp and then assembled into clones with MiXCR by TCRdb, keeping productive beta chains. Records with the same CDR3 protein are collapsed into one entry carrying the most frequent genes and DNA. The authors' filters were not applied to this entry. The sample table contains over 90,000 distinct CDR3 sequences; only one count was recorded for around 37% of them. Jointly, the top ten make up 9% to 10% of the sample.

This entry comes from a study of molecular identifiers for immune sequencing clone quantification (dated by TCRdb to 2016 to 2019). For the study in its entirety: In a replicate experiment, RNA from around 20,000 or 100,000 naive CD8 T cells was split into five aliquots, four of which were sequenced. This methods study used CD8 T cells to benchmark TCR RNA copy counting and molecular-identifier clustering-based TCR repertoire sequencing (MIDCIRS).

Beyond this particular receptor, the publication reports: Naive libraries contained spiked-in Jurkat TCR RNA (roughly ten copies' worth), which is not part of the donor repertoire. In CMV-specific effector cells, clones with more than 20 RNA copies accounted for over 99% of molecules, whereas in naive cells such clones accounted for under 1%. Highly expanded clone sizes could be underestimated if identical TCR molecules share a barcode. Modeling indicated roughly 3.3 TCR RNA copies recovered per cell, compared with around 10 by digital PCR, which implies a capture efficiency of approximately 30%. When barcode sub-clustering was left out, chimeric consensus sequences inflated TCR diversity, with chimeras reaching as high as 47%. Spiked-in Jurkat TCR RNA equal to a single cell's worth was reported to be detectable even within one million naive CD8 T cells.

The CDR3 holds 15 amino acids from the cysteine to the phenylalanine. The retained sequence is limited to the CDR3, 45 bases, with the frame set at the first base. CDR1 and CDR2, looked up from the germline V gene, are MDHEN and SYDVKM. V loses 5 bases of germline sequence and J loses 0 bases, and the interval between the two ends is 11 bases. Material for sequencing was naive CD8+ T cells from blood, with Jurkat cell RNA spiked in. The cell subset or site label, read with the paper, signifies: FACS-sorted CD8+CD4-CCR7+CD45RA+ naive T cells. The chain is made from TRBV28 and TRBJ2-1; the best D guess is TRBD1, with 6 bases matching. The sequence came from a human donor in good health. Some libraries in this study had Jurkat cell RNA spiked in. The CDR3: CASSPGVISYNEQFF. The DNA reads TGTGCCAGCAGTCCAGGGGTTATCTCCTACAATGAGCAGTTCTTC.